This T cell receptor beta chain was identified during a study of T cell changes during pregnancy in multiple sclerosis. V dropped 6 bases and J dropped 6; count of bases not matched to a gene: 13. Germline CDR1 is MGHRA and CDR2 is YSYEKL. This CDR3 contains 15 residues. Repertoires were generated with immunoSEQ multiplex PCR, while TCRdb's copy carries only in-frame clones and drops some. Altogether over 80,000 clones are present, about nine tenths being singletons, with the ten largest covering roughly 0.77%. The V gene is TRBV4-1, the J gene TRBJ1-1; 7 positions agree with TRBD1. This sequence originates from a female donor in good health, enrolled as a control in a pregnancy study. This specimen consisted of peripheral blood, obtained in the second trimester of pregnancy. The CDR3 DNA follows: TGCGCCAGCAGTCATACTAAGCAGGGGGTCCCTGAAGCTTTCTTT. Amino acids: CASSHTKQGVPEAFF.